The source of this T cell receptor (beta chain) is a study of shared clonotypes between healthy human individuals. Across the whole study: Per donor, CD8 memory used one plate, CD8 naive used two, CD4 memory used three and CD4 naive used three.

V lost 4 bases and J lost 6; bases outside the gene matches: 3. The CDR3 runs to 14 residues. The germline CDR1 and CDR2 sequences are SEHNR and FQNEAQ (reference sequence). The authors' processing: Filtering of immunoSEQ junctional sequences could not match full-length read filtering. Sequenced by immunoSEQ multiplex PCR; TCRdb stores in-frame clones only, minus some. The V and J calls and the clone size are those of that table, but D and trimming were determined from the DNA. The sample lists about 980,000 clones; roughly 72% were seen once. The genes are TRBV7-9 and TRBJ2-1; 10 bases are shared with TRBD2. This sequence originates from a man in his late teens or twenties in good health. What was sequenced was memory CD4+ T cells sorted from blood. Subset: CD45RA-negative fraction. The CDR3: CASSWGLASNEQFF. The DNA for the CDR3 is TGTGCCAGCAGCTGGGGACTAGCGAGCAATGAGCAGTTCTTC.